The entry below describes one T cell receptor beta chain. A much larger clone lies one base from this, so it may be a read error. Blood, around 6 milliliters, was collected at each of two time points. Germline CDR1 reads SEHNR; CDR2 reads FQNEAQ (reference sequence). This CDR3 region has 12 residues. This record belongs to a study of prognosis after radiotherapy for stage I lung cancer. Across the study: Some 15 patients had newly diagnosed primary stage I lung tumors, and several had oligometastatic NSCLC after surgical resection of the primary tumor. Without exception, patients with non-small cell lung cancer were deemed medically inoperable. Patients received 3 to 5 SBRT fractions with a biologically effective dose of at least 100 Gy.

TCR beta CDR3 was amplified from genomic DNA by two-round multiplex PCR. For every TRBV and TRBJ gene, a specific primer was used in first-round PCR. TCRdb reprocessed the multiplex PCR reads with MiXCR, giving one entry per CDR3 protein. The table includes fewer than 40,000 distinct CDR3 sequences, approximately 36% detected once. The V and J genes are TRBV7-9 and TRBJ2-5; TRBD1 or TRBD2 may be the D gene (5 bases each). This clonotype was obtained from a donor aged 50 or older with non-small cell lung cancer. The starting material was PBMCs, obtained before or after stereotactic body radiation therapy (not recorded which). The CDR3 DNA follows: TGTGCCAGCAGCCCCAACTTGGGGACCCATTACTTC. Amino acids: CASSPNLGTHYF.